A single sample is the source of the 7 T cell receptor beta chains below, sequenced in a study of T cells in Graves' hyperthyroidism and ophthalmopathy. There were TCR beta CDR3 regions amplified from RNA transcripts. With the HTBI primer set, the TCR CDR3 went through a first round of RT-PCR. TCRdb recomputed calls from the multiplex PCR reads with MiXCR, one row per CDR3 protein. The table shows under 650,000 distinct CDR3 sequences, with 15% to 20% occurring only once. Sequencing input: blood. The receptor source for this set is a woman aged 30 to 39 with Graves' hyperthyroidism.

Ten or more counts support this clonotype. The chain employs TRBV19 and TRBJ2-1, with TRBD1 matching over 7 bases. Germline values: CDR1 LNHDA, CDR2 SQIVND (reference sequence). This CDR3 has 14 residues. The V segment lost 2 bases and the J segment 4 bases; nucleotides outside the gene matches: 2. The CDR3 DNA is TGTGCCAGTAGTATACAGGGGGTATACAATGAGCAGTTCTTC. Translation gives CASSIQGVYNEQFF.

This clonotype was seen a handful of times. CDR3: CASSSWGGALTRGGVNEAFF. The DNA of the CDR3 is TGTGCCAGCAGCTCATGGGGGGGCGCGTTAACGCGGGGGGGAGTTAACGAAGCTTTCTTT. This chain uses TRBV9 with TRBJ1-1; tentative D call: TRBD1 (6 bases). The CDR3 is 20 amino acids. Germline CDR1 and CDR2: SGDLS and YYNGEE. The V end lost 4 bases, the J end lost 8 bases, and 36 bases lay between the germline ends.

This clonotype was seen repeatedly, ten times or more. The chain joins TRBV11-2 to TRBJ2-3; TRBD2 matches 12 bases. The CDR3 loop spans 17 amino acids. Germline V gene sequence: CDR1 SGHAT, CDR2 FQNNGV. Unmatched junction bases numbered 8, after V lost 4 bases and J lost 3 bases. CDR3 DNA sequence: TGTGCCAGCAGCTCCTCCCCTGGACTAGCGGGAACAGATACGCAGTATTTT. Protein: CASSSSPGLAGTDTQYF.

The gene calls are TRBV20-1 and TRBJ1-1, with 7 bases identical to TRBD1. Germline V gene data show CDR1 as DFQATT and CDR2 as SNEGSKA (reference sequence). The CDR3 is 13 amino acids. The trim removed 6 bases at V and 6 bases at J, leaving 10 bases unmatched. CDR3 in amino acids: CSAHRGSVSEAFF. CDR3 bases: TGCAGTGCACACAGGGGCTCTGTCTCTGAAGCTTTCTTT.

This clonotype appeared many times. The CDR3, as DNA: TGTGCCAGCAGCAGCTTAACTGGTGCAGGGCGGTATAGCAATCAGCCCCAGCATTTT. Amino acids: CASSSLTGAGRYSNQPQHF. This chain links TRBV7-3 with TRBJ1-5; maybe TRBD1 (5 bases). CDR3 size: 19 residues. V was shortened by 5 bases and J by 0 bases, with 23 bases between the two germline ends. Per the germline V gene, CDR1 is SGHTA and CDR2 is FQGTGA.

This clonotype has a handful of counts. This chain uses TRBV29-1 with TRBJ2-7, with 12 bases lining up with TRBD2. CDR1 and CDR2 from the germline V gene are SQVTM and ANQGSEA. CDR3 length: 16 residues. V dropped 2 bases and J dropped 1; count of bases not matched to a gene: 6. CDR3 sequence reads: CSVEPGLAGSSYEQYF. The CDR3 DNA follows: TGCAGCGTTGAACCCGGACTAGCGGGAAGTTCCTACGAGCAGTACTTC.

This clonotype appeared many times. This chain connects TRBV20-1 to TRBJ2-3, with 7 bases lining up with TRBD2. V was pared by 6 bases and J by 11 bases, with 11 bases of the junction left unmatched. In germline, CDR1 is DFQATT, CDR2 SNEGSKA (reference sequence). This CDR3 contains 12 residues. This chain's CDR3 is CSAVLSGWGQYF. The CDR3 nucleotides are TGCAGTGCCGTTCTTAGCGGGTGGGGGCAGTATTTT.